The entry below describes one T cell receptor (beta chain). As yet, its antigen is unknown. The data derive from a study of shared clonotypes between healthy human individuals. Overall study findings and caveats: Only a few donors were included, so the genetic and exposure-history diversity represented was limited.

CDR1 and CDR2 from the germline V gene are LNHDA and SQIVND (reference sequence). CDR3 length: 14 amino acids. Trimming took off 7 bases at V and 1 base at J, with 13 bases between the two ends. Assay runs were performed at deep level. Here immunoSEQ multiplex PCR was the method, and the copy in TCRdb shows in-frame clones only, minus some. The repertoire has some 2,100,000 clones, approximately 96% of them found once; the top ten carry roughly 0.13%. The chain has TRBV19 and TRBJ1-2; D gene uncertain. This receptor was obtained from a man aged 18 to 35 in good health. The sample consisted of naive CD4+ T cells sorted from blood. Subset specified: CD45RA+ positively selected. The CDR3 DNA reads as TGTGCCAGTAACCTAGGAGGGATTAACTATGGCTACACCTTC. Translated: CASNLGGINYGYTF.